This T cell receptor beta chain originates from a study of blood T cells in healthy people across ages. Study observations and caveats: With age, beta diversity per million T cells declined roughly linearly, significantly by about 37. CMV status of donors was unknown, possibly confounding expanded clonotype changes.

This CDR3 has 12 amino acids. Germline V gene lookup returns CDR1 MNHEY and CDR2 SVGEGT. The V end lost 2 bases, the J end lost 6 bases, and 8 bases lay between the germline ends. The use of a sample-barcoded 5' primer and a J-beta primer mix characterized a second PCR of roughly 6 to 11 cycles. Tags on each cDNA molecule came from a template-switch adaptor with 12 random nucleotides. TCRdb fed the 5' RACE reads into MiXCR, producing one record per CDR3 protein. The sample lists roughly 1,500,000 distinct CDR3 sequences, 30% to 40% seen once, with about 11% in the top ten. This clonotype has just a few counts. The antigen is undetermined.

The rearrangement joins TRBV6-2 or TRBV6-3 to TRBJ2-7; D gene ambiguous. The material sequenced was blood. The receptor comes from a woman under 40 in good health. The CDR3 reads CASSYLWGEQYF. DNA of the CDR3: TGTGCCAGCAGTTACCTTTGGGGCGAGCAGTACTTC.